This record covers a single T cell receptor beta chain. The antigen is unknown. Germline values: CDR1 SGHDT, CDR2 YYEEEE. V was trimmed by 3 bases and J by 1 base, leaving 17 bases between them. This CDR3 comprises 16 residues. All of the isolated RNA was reverse transcribed, so expressed TCRB transcripts were sequenced. Naive, central memory and regulatory T cell samples produced a mean of approximately 3.9 million reads. TCRdb's table, derived via immunoSEQ multiplex PCR, lists solely in-frame clones and lacks some. The profile shows 230,000 or so clones, 15% to 20% of them singletons. The data were obtained in a study of beta chain features in type 1 diabetes. Findings and limits, study-wide: Among all four CD4+ subsets, Type 1 diabetes patients had TCRB CDR3s that were moderately but significantly shorter. High-TCR-expressing cells could be over-represented by cDNA sequencing. Comparison showed that naive, central memory and Treg TCRB repertoires appeared more similar among patients than among healthy donors.

This rearrangement joins TRBV5-6 to TRBJ2-7; D may be TRBD1 or TRBD2 (6 bases each). The TCR sequence derives from a man aged 30 to 39 with type 1 diabetes. The sample was naive CD4+ T cells from blood. CDR3 in DNA: TGTGCCAGCAGCTCCCCCCCCGGGGGCCAGTCCTACGAGCAGTACTTC. It specifies CASSSPPGGQSYEQYF.